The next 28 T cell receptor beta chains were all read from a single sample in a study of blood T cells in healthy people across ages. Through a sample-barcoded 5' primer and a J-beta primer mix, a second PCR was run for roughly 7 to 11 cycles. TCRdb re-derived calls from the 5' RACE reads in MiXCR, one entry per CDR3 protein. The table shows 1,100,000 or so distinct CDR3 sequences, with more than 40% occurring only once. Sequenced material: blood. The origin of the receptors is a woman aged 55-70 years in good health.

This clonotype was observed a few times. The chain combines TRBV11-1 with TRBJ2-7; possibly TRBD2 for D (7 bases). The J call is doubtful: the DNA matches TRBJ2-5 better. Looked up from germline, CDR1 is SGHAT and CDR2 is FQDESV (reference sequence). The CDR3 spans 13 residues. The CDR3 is CASSGGAKETQYF. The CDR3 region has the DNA TGTGCCAGCAGTGGGGGGGCCAAAGAGACCCAGTACTTC.

The CDR3 region is CSAAGAQRDTQYF. In DNA, the CDR3 is TGCAGTGCTGCCGGGGCCCAGAGAGATACGCAGTATTTT. The chain employs TRBV20-1 and TRBJ2-3; tentatively, D is TRBD1 or TRBD2 (5 bases each). Germline V lookup: CDR1 DFQATT, CDR2 SNEGSKA (reference sequence). With 5 bases removed from V and 5 bases from J, the gap between germline ends came to 14 bases. CDR3 size: 13 residues.

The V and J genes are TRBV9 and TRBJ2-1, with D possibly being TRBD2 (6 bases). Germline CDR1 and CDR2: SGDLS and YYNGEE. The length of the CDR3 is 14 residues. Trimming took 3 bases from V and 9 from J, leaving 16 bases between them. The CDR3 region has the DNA TGTGCCAGCAGCGCCGGGACCGGAGGGTCTGAGCAGTTCTTC. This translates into CASSAGTGGSEQFF.

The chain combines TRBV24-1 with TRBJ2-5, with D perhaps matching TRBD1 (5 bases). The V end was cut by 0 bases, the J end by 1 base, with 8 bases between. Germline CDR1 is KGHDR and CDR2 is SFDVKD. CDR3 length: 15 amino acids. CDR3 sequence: CATSDLQGSQETQYF. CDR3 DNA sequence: TGTGCCACCAGTGATTTGCAGGGCAGCCAAGAGACCCAGTACTTC.

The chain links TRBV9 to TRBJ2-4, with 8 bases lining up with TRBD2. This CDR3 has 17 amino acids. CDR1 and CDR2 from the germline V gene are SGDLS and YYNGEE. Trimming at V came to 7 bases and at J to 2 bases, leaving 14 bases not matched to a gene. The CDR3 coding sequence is TGTGCCAGCTGCGCGGGGGGACTTAGGGCCTCCAAAAACATTCAGTACTTC. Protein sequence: CASCAGGLRASKNIQYF. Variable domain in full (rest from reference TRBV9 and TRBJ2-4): DSGVTQTPKHLITATGQRVTLRCSPRSGDLSVYWYQQSLDQGLQFLIQYYNGEERAKGNILERFSAQQFPDLHSELNLSSLELGDSALYFCASCAGGLRASKNIQYFGAGTRLSVL.

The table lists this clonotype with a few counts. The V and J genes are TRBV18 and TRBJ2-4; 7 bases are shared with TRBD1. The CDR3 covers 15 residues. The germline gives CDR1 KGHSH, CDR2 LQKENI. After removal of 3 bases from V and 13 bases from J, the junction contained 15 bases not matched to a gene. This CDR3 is CASSPTRTGRREQYF. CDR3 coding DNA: TGTGCCAGCTCACCTACGAGGACAGGACGTAGGGAGCAGTACTTC.

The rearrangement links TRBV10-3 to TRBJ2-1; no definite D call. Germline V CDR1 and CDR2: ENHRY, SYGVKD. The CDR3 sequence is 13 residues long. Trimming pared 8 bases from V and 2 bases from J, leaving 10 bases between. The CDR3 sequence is CAIADLAYNEQFF. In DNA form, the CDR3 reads TGTGCCATCGCCGACTTGGCCTACAATGAGCAGTTCTTC.

The CDR3 sequence: CAISAGTGNYEQYF. CDR3 bases: TGTGCCATCAGTGCTGGGACGGGAAACTACGAGCAGTACTTC. This chain connects TRBV10-3 to TRBJ2-5; D may match TRBD1 or TRBD2 (5 bases each). The end of the DNA aligns better with TRBJ2-7, so the J call may be wrong. The CDR3 covers 14 residues. Germline-derived CDR1 and CDR2 are ENHRY and SYGVKD.

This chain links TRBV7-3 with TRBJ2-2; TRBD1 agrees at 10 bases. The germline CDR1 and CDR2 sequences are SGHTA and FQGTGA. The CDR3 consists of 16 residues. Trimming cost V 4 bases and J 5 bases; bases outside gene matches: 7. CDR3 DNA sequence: TGTGCCAGCAGCTCTGACAGGGGGCGGTGGACCGGGGAGCTGTTTTTT. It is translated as CASSSDRGRWTGELFF.

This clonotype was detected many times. This CDR3 reads CASSSAYNEQFF. The DNA of the CDR3 is TGTGCCAGCAGCTCAGCATACAATGAGCAGTTCTTC. J is TRBJ2-1 and V is TRBV7-2; D call uncertain. V was shortened by 4 bases and J by 4 bases, with 5 bases between the two germline ends. This CDR3 is 12 amino acids long. Germline assignment: CDR1 SGHTA and CDR2 FQGNSA.

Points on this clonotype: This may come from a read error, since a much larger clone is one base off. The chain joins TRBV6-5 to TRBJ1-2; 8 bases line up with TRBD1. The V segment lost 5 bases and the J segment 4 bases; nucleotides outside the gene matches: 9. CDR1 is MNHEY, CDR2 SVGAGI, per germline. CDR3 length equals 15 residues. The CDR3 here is CASSRDRSPVYGYTF. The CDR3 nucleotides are TGTGCCAGCAGTCGGGACAGGTCCCCTGTCTATGGCTACACCTTC.

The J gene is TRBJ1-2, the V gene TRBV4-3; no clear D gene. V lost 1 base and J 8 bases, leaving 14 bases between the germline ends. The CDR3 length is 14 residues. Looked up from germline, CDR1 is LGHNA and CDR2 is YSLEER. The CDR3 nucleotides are TGCGCCAGCAGCCAAGTTGTTTACAGTGCCGGCTACACCTTC. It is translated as CASSQVVYSAGYTF.

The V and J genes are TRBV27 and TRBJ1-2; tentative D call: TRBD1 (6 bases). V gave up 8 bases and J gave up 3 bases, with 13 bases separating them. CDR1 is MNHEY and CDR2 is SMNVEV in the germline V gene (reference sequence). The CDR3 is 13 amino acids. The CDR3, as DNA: TGTGCCAGCGCCTGGTCAGGGGACTATGGCTACACCTTC. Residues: CASAWSGDYGYTF.

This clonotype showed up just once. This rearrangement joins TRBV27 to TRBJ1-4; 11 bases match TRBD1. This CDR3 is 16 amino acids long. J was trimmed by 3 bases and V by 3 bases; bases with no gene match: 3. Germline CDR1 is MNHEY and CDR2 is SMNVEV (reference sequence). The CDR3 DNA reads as TGTGCCAGCAGTTTTGGACAGGGGGCAGCTAATGAAAAACTGTTTTTT. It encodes CASSFGQGAANEKLFF.

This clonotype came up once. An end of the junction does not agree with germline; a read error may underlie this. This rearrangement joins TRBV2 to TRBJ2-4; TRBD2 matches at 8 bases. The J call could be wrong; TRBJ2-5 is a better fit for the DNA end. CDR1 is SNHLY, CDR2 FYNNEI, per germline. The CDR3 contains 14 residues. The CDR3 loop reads CVSKGGRMRETQYF. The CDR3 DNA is TGTGTCAGCAAGGGCGGGAGGATGCGAGAGACCCAGTACTTC.

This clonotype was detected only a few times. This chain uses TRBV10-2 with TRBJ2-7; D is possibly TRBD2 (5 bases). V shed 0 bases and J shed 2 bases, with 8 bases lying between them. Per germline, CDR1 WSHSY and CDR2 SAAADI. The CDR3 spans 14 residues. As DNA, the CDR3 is TGCGCCAGCAGTGAGTCAGGACTTCCCTACGAGCAGTACTTC. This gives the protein CASSESGLPYEQYF.

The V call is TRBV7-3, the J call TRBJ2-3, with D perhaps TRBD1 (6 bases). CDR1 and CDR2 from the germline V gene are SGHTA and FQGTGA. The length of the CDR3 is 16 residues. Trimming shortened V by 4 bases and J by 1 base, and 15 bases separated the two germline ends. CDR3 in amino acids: CASSSSGTLRTDTQYF. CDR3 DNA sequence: TGTGCCAGCAGCTCTTCCGGGACACTCCGCACAGATACGCAGTATTTT.

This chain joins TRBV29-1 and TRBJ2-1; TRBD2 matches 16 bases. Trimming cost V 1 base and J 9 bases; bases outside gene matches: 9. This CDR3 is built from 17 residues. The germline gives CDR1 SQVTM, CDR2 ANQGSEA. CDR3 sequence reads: CSVEVGTSGRAASEQFF. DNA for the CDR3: TGCAGCGTTGAAGTGGGGACTAGCGGGAGGGCCGCGAGTGAGCAGTTCTTC.

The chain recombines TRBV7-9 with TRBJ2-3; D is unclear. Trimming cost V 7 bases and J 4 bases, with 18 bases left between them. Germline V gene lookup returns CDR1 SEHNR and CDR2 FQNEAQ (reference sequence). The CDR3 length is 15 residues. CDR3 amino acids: CASTESVVSSDTQYF. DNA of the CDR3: TGTGCCAGCACTGAATCGGTCGTGTCCTCAGATACGCAGTATTTT.

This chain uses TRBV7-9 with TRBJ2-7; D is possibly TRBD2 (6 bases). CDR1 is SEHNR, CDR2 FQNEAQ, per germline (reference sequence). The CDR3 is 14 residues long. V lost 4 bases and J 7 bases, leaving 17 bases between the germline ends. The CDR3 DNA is TGTGCCAGCAGCTCCATGACGACTAGGGATGAGCAGTACTTC. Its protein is CASSSMTTRDEQYF.

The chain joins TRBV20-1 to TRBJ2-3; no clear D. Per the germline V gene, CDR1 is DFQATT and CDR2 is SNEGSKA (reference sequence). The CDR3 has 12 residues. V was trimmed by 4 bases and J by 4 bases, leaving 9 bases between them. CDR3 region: CSATDQADTQYF. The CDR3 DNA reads TGCAGTGCTACCGACCAGGCAGATACGCAGTATTTT.

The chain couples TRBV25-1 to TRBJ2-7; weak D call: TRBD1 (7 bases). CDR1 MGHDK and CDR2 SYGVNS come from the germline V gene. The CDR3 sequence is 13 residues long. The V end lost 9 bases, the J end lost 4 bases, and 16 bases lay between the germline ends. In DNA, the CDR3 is TGTGCCAGTGTACCTGCAGGGGGGTACGAGCAGTACTTC. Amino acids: CASVPAGGYEQYF.

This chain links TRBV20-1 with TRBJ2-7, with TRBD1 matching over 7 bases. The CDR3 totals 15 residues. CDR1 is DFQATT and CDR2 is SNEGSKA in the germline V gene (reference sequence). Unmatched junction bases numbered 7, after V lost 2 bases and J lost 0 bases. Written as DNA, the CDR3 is TGCAGTGCTAGAAGGGTTGACAGGGCCTCCTACGAGCAGTACTTC. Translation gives CSARRVDRASYEQYF.

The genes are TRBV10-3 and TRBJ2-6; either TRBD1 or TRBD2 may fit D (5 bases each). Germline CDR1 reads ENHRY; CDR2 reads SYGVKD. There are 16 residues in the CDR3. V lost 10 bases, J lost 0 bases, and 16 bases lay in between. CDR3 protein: CASSPGPNSGANVLTF. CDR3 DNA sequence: TGTGCCAGCAGCCCGGGACCGAACTCTGGGGCCAACGTCCTGACTTTC.

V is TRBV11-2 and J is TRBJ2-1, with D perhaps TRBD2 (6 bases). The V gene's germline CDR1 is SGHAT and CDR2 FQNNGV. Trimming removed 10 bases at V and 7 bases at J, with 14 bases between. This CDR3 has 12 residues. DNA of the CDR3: TGTGCCACGAGGTCTAGCGCGAATGAGCAGTTCTTC. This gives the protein CATRSSANEQFF.

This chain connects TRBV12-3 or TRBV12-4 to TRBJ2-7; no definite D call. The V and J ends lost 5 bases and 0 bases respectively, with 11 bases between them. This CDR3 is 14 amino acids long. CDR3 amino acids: CASSEQHRSYEQYF. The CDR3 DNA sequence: TGTGCCAGCAGTGAACAGCATCGCTCCTACGAGCAGTACTTC.

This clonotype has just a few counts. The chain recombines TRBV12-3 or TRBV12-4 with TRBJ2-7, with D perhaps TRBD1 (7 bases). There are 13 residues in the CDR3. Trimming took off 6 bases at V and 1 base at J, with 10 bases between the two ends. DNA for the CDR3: TGTGCCAGCAGATCAGGGGGGTCCTACGAGCAGTACTTC. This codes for CASRSGGSYEQYF.

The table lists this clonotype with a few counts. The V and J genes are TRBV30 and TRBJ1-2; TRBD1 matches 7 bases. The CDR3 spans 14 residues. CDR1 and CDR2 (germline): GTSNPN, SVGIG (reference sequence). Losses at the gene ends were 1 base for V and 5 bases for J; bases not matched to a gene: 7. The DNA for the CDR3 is TGTGCCTGGAGTGGACAGGGAGGGCCTTATGGCTACACCTTC. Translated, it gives CAWSGQGGPYGYTF. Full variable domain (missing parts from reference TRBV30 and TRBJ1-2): SQTIHQWPATLVQPVGSPLSLECTVEGTSNPNLYWYRQAAGRGLQLLFYSVGIGQISSEVPQNLSASRPQDRQFILSSKKLLLSDSGFYLCAWSGQGGPYGYTFGSGTRLTVV.